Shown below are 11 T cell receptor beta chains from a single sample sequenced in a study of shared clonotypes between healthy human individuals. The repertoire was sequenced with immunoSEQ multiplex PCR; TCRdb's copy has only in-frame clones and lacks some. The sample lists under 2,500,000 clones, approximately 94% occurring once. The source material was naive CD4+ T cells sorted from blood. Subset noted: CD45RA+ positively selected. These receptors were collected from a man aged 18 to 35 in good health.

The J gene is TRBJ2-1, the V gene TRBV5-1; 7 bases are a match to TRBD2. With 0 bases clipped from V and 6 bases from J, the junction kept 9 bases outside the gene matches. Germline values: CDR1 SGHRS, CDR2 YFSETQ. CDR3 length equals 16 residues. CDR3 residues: CASSLEYGGGPNEQFF. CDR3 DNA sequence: TGCGCCAGCAGCTTGGAGTACGGGGGAGGGCCCAATGAGCAGTTCTTC.

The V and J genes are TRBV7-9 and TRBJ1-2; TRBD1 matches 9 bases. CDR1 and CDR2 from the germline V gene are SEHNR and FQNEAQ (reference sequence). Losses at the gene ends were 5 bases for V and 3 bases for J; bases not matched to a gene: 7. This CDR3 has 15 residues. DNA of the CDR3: TGTGCCAGCAGCGACCTGGACAGGGGATACTATGGCTACACCTTC. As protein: CASSDLDRGYYGYTF.

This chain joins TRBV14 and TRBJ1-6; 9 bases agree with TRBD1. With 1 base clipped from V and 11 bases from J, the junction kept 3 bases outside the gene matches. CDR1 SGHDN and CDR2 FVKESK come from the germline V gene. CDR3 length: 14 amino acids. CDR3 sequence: CASSQAGQGPPLHF. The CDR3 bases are TGTGCCAGCAGCCAAGCGGGACAGGGACCACCCCTCCACTTT.

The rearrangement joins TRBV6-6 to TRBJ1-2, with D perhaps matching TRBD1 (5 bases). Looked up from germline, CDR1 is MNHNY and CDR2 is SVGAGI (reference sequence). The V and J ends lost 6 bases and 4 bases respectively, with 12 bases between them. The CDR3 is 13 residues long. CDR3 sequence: CASSSDSIYGYTF. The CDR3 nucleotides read TGTGCCAGCAGCTCTGACAGCATCTATGGCTACACCTTC.

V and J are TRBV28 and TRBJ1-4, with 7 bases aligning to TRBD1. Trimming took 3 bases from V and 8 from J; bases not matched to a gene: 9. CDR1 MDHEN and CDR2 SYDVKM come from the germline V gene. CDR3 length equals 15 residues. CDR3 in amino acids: CASSFVTGEGEKLFF. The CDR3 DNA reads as TGTGCCAGCAGTTTCGTAACAGGGGAAGGAGAAAAACTGTTTTTT.

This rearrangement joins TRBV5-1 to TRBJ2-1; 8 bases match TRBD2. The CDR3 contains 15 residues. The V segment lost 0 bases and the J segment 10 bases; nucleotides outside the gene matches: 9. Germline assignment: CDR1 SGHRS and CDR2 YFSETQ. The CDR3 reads CASSLEAGVVQEQFF. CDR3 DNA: TGCGCCAGCAGCTTGGAAGCGGGAGTAGTTCAGGAGCAGTTCTTC.

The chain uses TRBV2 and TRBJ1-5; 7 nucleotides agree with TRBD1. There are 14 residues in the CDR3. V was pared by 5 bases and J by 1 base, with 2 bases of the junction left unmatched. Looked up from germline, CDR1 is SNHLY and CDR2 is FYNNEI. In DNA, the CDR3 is TGTGCCAGCAGTCTACAGGGGAGCAATCAGCCCCAGCATTTT. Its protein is CASSLQGSNQPQHF.

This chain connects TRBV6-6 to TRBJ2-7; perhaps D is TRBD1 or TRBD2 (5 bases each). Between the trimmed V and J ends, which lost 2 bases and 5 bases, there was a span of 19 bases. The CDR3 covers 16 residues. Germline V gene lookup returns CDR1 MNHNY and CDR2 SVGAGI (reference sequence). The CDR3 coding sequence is TGTGCCAGCAGTTACAAGGGGAATAGCGATAGCGACGAGCAGTACTTC. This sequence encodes CASSYKGNSDSDEQYF.

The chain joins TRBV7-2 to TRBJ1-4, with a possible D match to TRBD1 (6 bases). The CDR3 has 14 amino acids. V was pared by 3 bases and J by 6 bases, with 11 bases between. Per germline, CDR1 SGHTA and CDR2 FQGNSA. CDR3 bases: TGTGCCAGCAGCTTGTCAGGGGCCGATGAAAAACTGTTTTTT. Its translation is CASSLSGADEKLFF.

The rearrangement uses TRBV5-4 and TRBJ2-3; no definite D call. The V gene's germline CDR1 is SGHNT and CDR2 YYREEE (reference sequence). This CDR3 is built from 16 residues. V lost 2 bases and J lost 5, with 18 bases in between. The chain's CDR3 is CASSLVGRYGGDTQYF. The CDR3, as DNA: TGTGCCAGCAGCTTAGTGGGTCGGTACGGCGGAGATACGCAGTATTTT. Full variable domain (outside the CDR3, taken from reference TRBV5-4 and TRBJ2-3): ETGVTQSPTHLIKTRGQQVTLRCSSQSGHNTVSWYQQALGQGPQFIFQYYREEENGRGNFPPRFSGLQFPNYSSELNVNALELDDSALYLCASSLVGRYGGDTQYFGPGTRLTVL.

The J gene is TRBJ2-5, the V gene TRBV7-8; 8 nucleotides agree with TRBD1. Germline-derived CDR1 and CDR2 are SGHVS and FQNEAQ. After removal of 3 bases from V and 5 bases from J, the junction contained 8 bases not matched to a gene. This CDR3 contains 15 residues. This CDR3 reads CASSFSGGAGETQYF. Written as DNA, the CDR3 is TGTGCCAGCAGCTTCTCAGGGGGCGCAGGGGAGACCCAGTACTTC.